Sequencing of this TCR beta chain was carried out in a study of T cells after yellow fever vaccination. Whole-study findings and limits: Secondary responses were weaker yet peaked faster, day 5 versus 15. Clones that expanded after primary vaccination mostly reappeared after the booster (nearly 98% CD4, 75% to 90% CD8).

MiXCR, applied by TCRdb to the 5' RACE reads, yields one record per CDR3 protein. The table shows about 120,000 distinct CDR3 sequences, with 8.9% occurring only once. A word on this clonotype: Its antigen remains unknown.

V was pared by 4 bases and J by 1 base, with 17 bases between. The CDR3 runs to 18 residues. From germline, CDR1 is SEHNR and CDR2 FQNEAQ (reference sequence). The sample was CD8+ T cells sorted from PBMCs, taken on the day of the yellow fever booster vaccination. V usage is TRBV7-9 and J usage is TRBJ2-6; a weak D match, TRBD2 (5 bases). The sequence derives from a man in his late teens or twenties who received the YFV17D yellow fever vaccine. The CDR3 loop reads CASSSWLVTGSGANVLTF. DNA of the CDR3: TGTGCCAGCAGCTCTTGGCTGGTAACGGGGTCTGGGGCCAACGTCCTGACTTTC.